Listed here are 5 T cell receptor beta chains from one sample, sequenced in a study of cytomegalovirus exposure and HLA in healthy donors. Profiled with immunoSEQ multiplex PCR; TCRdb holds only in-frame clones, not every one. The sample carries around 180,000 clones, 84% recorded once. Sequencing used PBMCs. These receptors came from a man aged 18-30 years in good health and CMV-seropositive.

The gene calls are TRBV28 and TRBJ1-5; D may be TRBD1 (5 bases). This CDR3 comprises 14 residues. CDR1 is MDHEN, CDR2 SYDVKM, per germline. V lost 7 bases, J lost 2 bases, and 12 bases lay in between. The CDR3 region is CASKEGSGNQPQHF. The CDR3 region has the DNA TGTGCCAGCAAGGAGGGGTCAGGCAATCAGCCCCAGCATTTT.

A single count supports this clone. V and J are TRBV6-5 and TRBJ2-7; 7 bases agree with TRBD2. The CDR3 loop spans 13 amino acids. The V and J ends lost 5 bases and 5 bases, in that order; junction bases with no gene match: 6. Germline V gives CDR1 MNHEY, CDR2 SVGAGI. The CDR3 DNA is TGTGCCAGCAGTCGCGGGGGTGTTCACGAGCAGTACTTC. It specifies CASSRGGVHEQYF.

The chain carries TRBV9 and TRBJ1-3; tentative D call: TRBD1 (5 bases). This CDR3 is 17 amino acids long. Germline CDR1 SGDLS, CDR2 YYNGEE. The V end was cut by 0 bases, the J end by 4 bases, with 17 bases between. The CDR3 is CASSVDPQGLYGNTIYF. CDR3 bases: TGTGCCAGCAGCGTAGATCCGCAGGGTTTGTACGGAAACACCATATATTTT. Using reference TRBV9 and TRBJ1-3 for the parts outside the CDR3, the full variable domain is DSGVTQTPKHLITATGQRVTLRCSPRSGDLSVYWYQQSLDQGLQFLIQYYNGEERAKGNILERFSAQQFPDLHSELNLSSLELGDSALYFCASSVDPQGLYGNTIYFGEGSWLTVV.

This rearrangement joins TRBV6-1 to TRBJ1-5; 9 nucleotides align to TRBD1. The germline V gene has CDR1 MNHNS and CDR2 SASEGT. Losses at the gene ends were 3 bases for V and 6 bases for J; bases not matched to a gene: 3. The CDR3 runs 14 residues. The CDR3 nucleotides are TGTGCCAGCAGTGATACAGGGGGCGGTCAGCCCCAGCATTTT. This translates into CASSDTGGGQPQHF.

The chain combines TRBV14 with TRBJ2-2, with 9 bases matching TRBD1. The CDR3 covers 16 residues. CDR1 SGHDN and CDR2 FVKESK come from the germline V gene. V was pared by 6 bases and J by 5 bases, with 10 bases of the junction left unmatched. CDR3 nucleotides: TGTGCCAGCAGTCTTAACAGGGGGCGGGCGACCGGGGAGCTGTTTTTT. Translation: CASSLNRGRATGELFF.